The clone carrying this T cell receptor beta chain was counted at least ten times. The antigen is undetermined. The data derive from a study of T cells in Graves' hyperthyroidism and ophthalmopathy. Background on the study: Before treatment of any kind, peripheral blood was taken at initial diagnosis. General study findings and limits: Model-based prediction identified ophthalmopathy a median around 6.5 months prior to its onset.

Each ophthalmopathy patient scored at least 3 on the Clinical Activity Score and at least 4 on NOSPECS grade, with duration under 3 months. Lactation, pregnancy, other autoimmune disease or uncontrolled infection led to exclusion of patients. The V and J ends lost 0 bases and 5 bases respectively, with 17 bases between them. The V gene's germline CDR1 is DFQATT and CDR2 SNEGSKA (reference sequence). The CDR3 consists of 15 residues. What was amplified from RNA transcripts were TCR beta CDR3 regions. TCR CDR3 regions were first amplified by RT-PCR with HTBI primers. One entry per CDR3 protein, called by TCRdb with MiXCR from the multiplex PCR reads. The table has about 53,000 distinct CDR3 sequences, around half seen once.

Sequencing used blood. This chain links TRBV20-1 with TRBJ2-7, with D unresolved. The source of this sequence is a woman aged 30 to 39 with Graves' ophthalmopathy. The CDR3 DNA reads as TGCAGTGCTAGAGAGGACGGCAGAAGTGTGGACGAGCAGTACTTC. It translates to CSAREDGRSVDEQYF.